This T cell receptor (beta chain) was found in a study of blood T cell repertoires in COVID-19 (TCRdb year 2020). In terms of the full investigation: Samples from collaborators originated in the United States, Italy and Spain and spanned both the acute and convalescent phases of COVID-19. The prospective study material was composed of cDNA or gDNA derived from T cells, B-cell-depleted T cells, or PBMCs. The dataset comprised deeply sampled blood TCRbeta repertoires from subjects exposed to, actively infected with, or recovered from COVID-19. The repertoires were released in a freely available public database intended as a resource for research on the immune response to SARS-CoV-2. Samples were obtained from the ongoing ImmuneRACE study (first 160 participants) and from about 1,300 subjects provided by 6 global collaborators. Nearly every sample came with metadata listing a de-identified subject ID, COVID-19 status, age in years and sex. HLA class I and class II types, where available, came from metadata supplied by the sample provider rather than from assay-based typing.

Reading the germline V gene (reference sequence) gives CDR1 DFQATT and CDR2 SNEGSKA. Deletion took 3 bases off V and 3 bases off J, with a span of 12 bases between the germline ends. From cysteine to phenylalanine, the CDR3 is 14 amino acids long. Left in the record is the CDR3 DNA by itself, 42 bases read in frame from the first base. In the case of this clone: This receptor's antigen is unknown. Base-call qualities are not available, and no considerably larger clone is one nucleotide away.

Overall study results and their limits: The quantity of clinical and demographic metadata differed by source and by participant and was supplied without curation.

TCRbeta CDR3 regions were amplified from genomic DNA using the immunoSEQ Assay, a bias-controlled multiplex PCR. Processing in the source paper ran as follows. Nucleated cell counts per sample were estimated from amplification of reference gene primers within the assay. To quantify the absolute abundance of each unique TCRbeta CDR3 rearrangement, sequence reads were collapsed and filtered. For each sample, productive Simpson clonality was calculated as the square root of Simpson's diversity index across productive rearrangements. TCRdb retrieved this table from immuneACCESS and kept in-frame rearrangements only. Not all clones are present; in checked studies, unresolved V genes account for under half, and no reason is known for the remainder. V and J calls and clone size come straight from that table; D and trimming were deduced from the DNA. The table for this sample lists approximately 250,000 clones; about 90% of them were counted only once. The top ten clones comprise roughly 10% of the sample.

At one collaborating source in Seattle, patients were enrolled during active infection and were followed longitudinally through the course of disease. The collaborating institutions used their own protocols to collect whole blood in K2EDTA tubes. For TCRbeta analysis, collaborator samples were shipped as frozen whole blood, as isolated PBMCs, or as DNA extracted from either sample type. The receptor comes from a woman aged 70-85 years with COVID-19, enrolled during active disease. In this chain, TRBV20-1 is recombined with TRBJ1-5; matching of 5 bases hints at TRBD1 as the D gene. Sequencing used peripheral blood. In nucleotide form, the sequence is TGCAGTGCTAGTAGTTCCAGGGTCAATCAGCCCCAGCATTTT. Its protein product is CSASSSRVNQPQHF.